These 9 T cell receptor beta chains were sequenced from one sample in a study of T cells in localized non-small cell lung cancer. Assay used: immunoSEQ multiplex PCR; TCRdb lists only in-frame clones, some missing. The repertoire includes around 36,000 clones, approximately 81% of them detected once, and around 7.3% sits in the top ten. The specimen was peripheral blood mononuclear cells, collected before any cancer treatment. These receptors were obtained from a male donor aged 60 or over with stage II lung adenocarcinoma.

The sample holds a few counts of this clone. The chain is built from TRBV5-1 and TRBJ2-7; D is unclear. The CDR3 extends over 11 amino acids. V lost 0 bases and J 6 bases, leaving 4 bases between the germline ends. From germline, CDR1 is SGHRS and CDR2 YFSETQ. As DNA, the CDR3 is TGCGCCAGCAGCTTGGCCGGCGAGCAGTACTTC. Translated: CASSLAGEQYF.

V usage is TRBV5-6 and J usage is TRBJ2-2; TRBD2 matches at 14 bases. Germline values: CDR1 SGHDT, CDR2 YYEEEE. Trimming removed 3 bases from V and 5 bases from J; junction bases left unmatched: 9. The CDR3 extends over 18 amino acids. DNA of the CDR3: TGTGCCAGCAGCTGGGCGGGACTAGCGGGAGTGGGAACCGGGGAGCTGTTTTTT. This translates into CASSWAGLAGVGTGELFF.

The V and J genes are TRBV6-5 and TRBJ1-6; a possible D gene is TRBD1 (5 bases). Trimming removed 0 bases at V and 8 bases at J, with 11 bases between. Per germline, CDR1 MNHEY and CDR2 SVGAGI. This CDR3 is built from 15 residues. In DNA, the CDR3 is TGTGCCAGCAGTTACTCCGGGAGGGGAGATTCACCCCTCCACTTT. It yields the protein CASSYSGRGDSPLHF.

V and J are TRBV5-5 and TRBJ2-1; D may be TRBD2 (6 bases). This CDR3 contains 15 residues. The V end lost 1 base, the J end lost 6 bases, and 14 bases lay between the germline ends. Germline V CDR1 and CDR2: SGHKS, YYEKEE (reference sequence). CDR3 sequence reads: CASSLMGEASNEQFF. For the CDR3, the DNA is TGTGCCAGCAGCTTGATGGGGGAGGCGAGCAATGAGCAGTTCTTC. The full variable domain, with the rest looked up from reference TRBV5-5 and TRBJ2-1, is DAGVTQSPTHLIKTRGQQVTLRCSPISGHKSVSWYQQVLGQGPQFIFQYYEKEERGRGNFPDRFSARQFPNYSSELNVNALLLGDSALYLCASSLMGEASNEQFFGPGTRLTVL.

CDR3 sequence (DNA): TGTGCCAGCTCACCACCGACTAGGAACACCGGGGAGCTGTTTTTT. It encodes CASSPPTRNTGELFF. This chain connects TRBV18 to TRBJ2-2, with D maybe TRBD2 (6 bases). The CDR3 length is 15 residues. Trimming pared 0 bases from V and 1 base from J, leaving 6 bases between. In germline, CDR1 is KGHSH, CDR2 LQKENI.

The rearrangement links TRBV10-3 to TRBJ2-1, with a possible D match to TRBD1 (6 bases). The CDR3 has 12 amino acids. Trimming pared 0 bases from V and 15 bases from J, leaving 12 bases between. The germline CDR1 and CDR2 sequences are ENHRY and SYGVKD. CDR3 DNA sequence: TGTGCCATCAGTGAGTCTGCACAGGGACGGTTCTTC. It is translated as CAISESAQGRFF.

V gene TRBV4-2 combines with J gene TRBJ1-3; maybe TRBD1 (5 bases). V lost 6 bases and J 0 bases, leaving 12 bases between the germline ends. The V gene's germline CDR1 is LGHNA and CDR2 YNFKEQ. CDR3 length: 15 amino acids. The CDR3 DNA sequence: TGTGCCAGCAGTCAACAGGTCAGCTCTGGAAACACCATATATTTT. Protein product: CASSQQVSSGNTIYF.

This chain joins TRBV5-6 and TRBJ1-1, with 9 bases aligning to TRBD1. The CDR3 consists of 15 residues. Germline assignment: CDR1 SGHDT and CDR2 YYEEEE. After removal of 0 bases from V and 5 bases from J, the junction contained 5 bases not matched to a gene. This CDR3 reads CASSLGGQGRTEAFF. CDR3 bases: TGTGCCAGCAGCTTGGGAGGACAGGGGAGGACTGAAGCTTTCTTT.

V usage is TRBV18 and J usage is TRBJ1-1; tentatively, D is TRBD1 (5 bases). CDR3 length: 16 residues. Germline assignment: CDR1 KGHSH and CDR2 LQKENI. V was pared by 3 bases and J by 2 bases, with 16 bases between. Here the CDR3 DNA reads TGTGCCAGCTCACCCCAGGGTACCCCTACTAACACTGAAGCTTTCTTT. This gives the protein CASSPQGTPTNTEAFF.